These T cell receptor beta chains were read from a single sample in a study of spatial heterogeneity in lung cancer. Each CDR3 protein gets one entry after TCRdb re-called the 5' RACE reads with MiXCR. The sample records about 48,000 distinct CDR3 sequences, less than 5.5% being singletons. The sequenced sample was PBMCs, obtained at surgery. All receptors derive from a male donor with early-stage non-small cell lung cancer. The CDR3 runs from the conserved cysteine through the conserved F or W. The order of the fields is CDR3 protein, CDR3 DNA, V gene, J gene, D gene, clone size. A D gene is named only where the DNA matches it firmly. Clone sizes are given selectively: once, few, many, or a class where the clone is expanded.

CASSRGGSGRNEQFF	TGCGCCAGCAGCCGCGGCGGGAGTGGTAGGAATGAGCAGTTCTTC	TRBV4-3	TRBJ2-1	TRBD2	many
CASSLILNSGNTIYF	TGTGCCAGCAGTCTAATACTGAACTCTGGAAACACCATATATTTT	TRBV12-3/TRBV12-4	TRBJ1-3	-	few
CASRVSTDTQYF	TGTGCCAGCAGAGTCAGCACAGATACGCAGTATTTT	TRBV6-6	TRBJ2-3	-	many
CASSTTGAPTYYGYTF	TGTGCCAGCAGCACTACAGGGGCCCCGACCTACTATGGCTACACCTTC	TRBV7-2	TRBJ1-2	TRBD1	many
CATSRGPGGTEQYF	TGTGCCACCAGCAGAGGCCCGGGGGGGACCGAGCAGTACTTC	TRBV15	TRBJ2-7	TRBD2	many
CAQRQGRSGRGETQYF	TGTGCCCAACGGCAGGGGCGTAGCGGGAGAGGAGAGACCCAGTACTTC	TRBV19	TRBJ2-5	TRBD2	many
CASSHDDSNYGYTF	TGTGCCAGCAGCCATGATGACTCAAACTATGGCTACACCTTC	TRBV4-2	TRBJ1-2	-	many
CASSQVLNYRDGQYF	TGTGCCAGCAGCCAAGTCCTAAATTACAGGGACGGGCAGTACTTC	TRBV3-1	TRBJ2-7	-	many
CASSVSSGNTGELFF	TGTGCCAGCAGCGTATCAAGCGGGAACACCGGGGAGCTGTTTTTT	TRBV9	TRBJ2-2	-	many
CASSRTQRLSGYTF	TGTGCCAGCAGCCGGACACAGCGTTTGAGTGGCTACACCTTC	TRBV13	TRBJ1-2	-	many
CASSLDTNTEAFF	TGTGCCAGCAGCTTAGACACCAACACTGAAGCTTTCTTT	TRBV7-8	TRBJ1-1	-	few
CAISESTYQETQYF	TGTGCCATCAGTGAGTCGACCTACCAAGAGACCCAGTACTTC	TRBV10-3	TRBJ2-5	-	-
CASIDTQGSLETQYF	TGTGCCAGCATTGATACCCAGGGGTCACTAGAGACCCAGTACTTC	TRBV6-5	TRBJ2-5	-	few
CASSLRGLMNTEAFF	TGTGCCAGCAGCTTGAGGGGACTGATGAACACTGAAGCTTTCTTT	TRBV5-6	TRBJ1-1	-	-
CASKTGGRAAGELFF	TGCGCCAGCAAAACCGGCGGGAGGGCCGCCGGGGAGCTGTTTTTT	TRBV5-1	TRBJ2-2	TRBD2	many
CASSLTGAAYYEQYF	TGTGCCAGCAGCTTAACAGGGGCCGCCTACTACGAGCAGTACTTC	TRBV5-5	TRBJ2-7	TRBD1	many
CASSLGTVNEQFF	TGTGCCAGCAGTTTAGGGACAGTCAATGAGCAGTTCTTC	TRBV12-3/TRBV12-4	TRBJ2-1	-	few